This T cell receptor (beta chain) was observed in a study of T cells in tumors and immune-related adverse events (dated by TCRdb to about 2021). The treatment or condition label here, explained by the study, means: nivolumab (PD-1 blockade) given before sampling. The DNeasy Blood and Tissue Kit was used to extract DNA from formalin-fixed paraffin-embedded specimens. A note on this clone: Its recognized antigen is unknown. One base away there is no much larger clone; base qualities are not given.

The germline V gene provides CDR1 SGHTA and CDR2 FQGNSA. The CDR3 goes from the cysteine to the phenylalanine over 15 residues. Kept here is only the CDR3 DNA, which spans 45 bases and is read in frame from base 1. Trimming at the junction amounts to 5 bases on V and 0 bases on J, and the germline ends lie 12 bases apart. The TCR beta locus was amplified and sequenced with the immunoSEQ assay, yielding bulk TCR Vbeta CDR3 data. As for the original processing: CDR3s were excluded if they were non-productive, were shorter than 7 amino acids, or did not start with C or end with F/W. Only specimens with at least 1000 reads were analysed, and clonotypes were defined at the amino acid level. Clonality was calculated as 1 minus Pielou's evenness. To equalize library sizes, abundance-weighted random subsampling with replacement was performed and repeated 100 times so that 95% confidence intervals could be reported. Repertoire overlap was quantified with the Morisita overlap index, and the top 40 clones per specimen were checked for overlap with the irAE. The table comes from immuneACCESS by way of TCRdb, which keeps in-frame sequences with V and J called. Part of the clones is missing from these tables; in studies checked, under half for an unresolved V gene and the rest for unknown reasons. V, J and clone size are those of that table, while D and trimming were read from the DNA. The sample yields over 7,000 clones; around 94% were counted once. Clones ranked in the top ten supply 2.2% of the sample.

This sequence originates from a female donor with metastatic renal cell carcinoma. Sequencing used lymph node tissue, obtained from a patient treated with anti-PD-1 therapy. The receptor chain draws on TRBV7-2 and TRBJ2-3; no D gene can be assigned with confidence. The CDR3 region reads CASSAAVRSTDTQYF. The DNA reads TGTGCCAGCAGCGCTGCAGTCAGGAGCACAGATACGCAGTATTTT.